This is a list of T cell receptor beta chains from one sample in a study of shared clonotypes between healthy human individuals. Profiling relied on immunoSEQ multiplex PCR, and the TCRdb table lists in-frame clones only, not all of them. The sample lists 2 million to 2.5 million clones, approximately 95% occurring once. What was sequenced was naive CD4+ T cells from PBMCs. The receptor set was obtained from a man aged 18 to 30 in good health. Some clones in this sample may be carry-over from other donors' samples. Each CDR3 is given with its conserved first and last residue. D genes are given only for firm matches. Only some rows state a clone size, as once, few, many or a class for expanded clones.

>TRBV11-2|-|16|TRBJ2-5|-
CASSLDVTGLGQTQYF
TGTGCCAGCAGCTTAGATGTAACAGGGTTGGGGCAGACCCAGTACTTC
>TRBV19|-|14|TRBJ1-2|once
CASSIDSFIGGYTF
TGTGCCAGTAGTATCGACAGCTTTATCGGTGGCTACACCTTC
>TRBV27|TRBD1|14|TRBJ1-1|-
CASSFAGGHTEAFF
TGTGCCAGCAGTTTTGCAGGGGGCCACACTGAAGCTTTCTTT
>TRBV10-1|-|15|TRBJ1-3|-
CASSESKFFGNTIYF
TGCGCCAGCAGTGAGTCAAAATTTTTTGGAAACACCATATATTTT
>TRBV6-5|-|12|TRBJ1-2|-
CASSAGQYGYTF
TGTGCCAGCAGTGCTGGACAGTATGGCTACACCTTC
>TRBV28|-|15|TRBJ2-1|-
CASLPPGMIHNEQFF
TGTGCCAGCTTACCCCCGGGAATGATCCACAATGAGCAGTTCTTC
>TRBV28|-|14|TRBJ1-2|-
CASSLAPLNYGYTF
TGTGCCAGCAGTTTGGCCCCCCTTAACTATGGCTACACCTTC
>TRBV7-2|-|14|TRBJ2-7|-
CASSKARESYEQYF
TGTGCCAGCAGTAAGGCTCGGGAATCCTACGAGCAGTACTTC
>TRBV30|-|14|TRBJ2-7|-
CAWSRPGGAYEQYF
TGTGCCTGGAGTAGGCCCGGGGGTGCCTACGAGCAGTACTTC
>TRBV30|-|11|TRBJ2-1|once
CAWSRPGLWFF
TGTGCCTGGAGTCGACCGGGACTGTGGTTCTTC
>TRBV14|-|13|TRBJ1-5|-
CASSLQENQPQHF
TGTGCCAGCAGTCTACAGGAAAATCAGCCCCAGCATTTT
>TRBV21-1|-|15|TRBJ2-2|-
CASSKGHPNTGELFF
TGTGCCAGCAGCAAAGGTCATCCGAACACCGGGGAGCTGTTTTTT
>TRBV20-1|-|9|TRBJ1-2|-
CSAGHGYTF
TGCAGCGCTGGGCATGGCTACACCTTC
>TRBV11-1|-|15|TRBJ1-1|-
CASSLAGPALSEAFF
TGTGCCAGCAGCTTAGCTGGCCCAGCCTTGTCTGAAGCTTTCTTT
>TRBV6-5|TRBD2|16|TRBJ2-7|-
CASSYSSTSGSYEQYF
TGTGCCAGCAGTTATAGCTCGACTAGCGGGAGTTACGAGCAGTACTTC
>TRBV29-1|TRBD1|18|TRBJ2-2|-
CSAQGAGNRDQNTGELFF
TGCAGCGCCCAGGGGGCGGGGAACAGGGACCAGAACACCGGGGAGCTGTTTTTT
>TRBV27|TRBD1|15|TRBJ1-4|-
CASSLSTGANEKLFF
TGTGCCAGCAGTTTAAGCACAGGGGCTAATGAAAAACTGTTTTTT
>TRBV6-4|-|13|TRBJ2-1|-
CASRKDSYNEQFF
TGTGCCAGCAGGAAGGACTCCTACAATGAGCAGTTCTTC
>TRBV7-2|TRBD2|14|TRBJ2-1|once
CASVGNSGSVEQFF
TGTGCCAGCGTCGGAAATAGCGGGAGCGTTGAGCAGTTCTTC
>TRBV4-2|-|14|TRBJ1-1|once
CASSQRVRNTEAFF
TGTGCCAGCAGCCAGAGGGTTCGGAACACTGAAGCTTTCTTT
>TRBV4-3|-|17|TRBJ2-3|once
CASSQDQAVTSTDTQYF
TGCGCCAGCAGCCAAGACCAAGCGGTAACTAGCACAGATACGCAGTATTTT
>TRBV19|TRBD1|14|TRBJ1-2|-
CASSYQQGVYGYTF
TGTGCCAGTAGTTACCAACAGGGGGTCTATGGCTACACCTTC
>TRBV10-3|-|13|TRBJ2-5|once
CAISESGLLPQYF
TGTGCCATCAGTGAGTCAGGACTGTTGCCCCAGTACTTC
>TRBV7-3|-|12|TRBJ2-7|-
CASSLPTTEQYF
TGTGCCAGCAGCTTACCAACCACCGAGCAGTACTTC
>TRBV7-9|-|13|TRBJ2-7|-
CASRPEWGGEQYF
TGTGCCAGCAGACCCGAGTGGGGAGGTGAGCAGTACTTC
>TRBV5-1|TRBD2|15|TRBJ2-3|-
CASSLGGRDTDTQYF
TGCGCCAGCAGCTTGGGCGGGAGGGACACAGATACGCAGTATTTT
>TRBV7-2|TRBD2|16|TRBJ2-5|once
CASSLTTSGNRETQYF
TGTGCCAGCAGCTTAACGACTAGCGGGAATCGGGAGACCCAGTACTTC
>TRBV2|-|15|TRBJ2-1|-
CASNPRRSSYNEQFF
TGTGCCAGCAATCCGAGGCGGAGCTCCTACAATGAGCAGTTCTTC
>TRBV5-6|TRBD2|16|TRBJ2-7|-
CASSPLAGVTGSEQYF
TGTGCCAGCAGCCCTTTAGCGGGAGTTACGGGAAGCGAGCAGTACTTC
>TRBV7-9|TRBD2|17|TRBJ2-1|-
CASSRVDGRASYNEQFF
TGTGCCAGCAGCCGAGTTGACGGGAGGGCCTCCTACAATGAGCAGTTCTTC
>TRBV7-2|-|13|TRBJ2-5|-
CASSRAGLETQYF
TGTGCCAGCAGCCGGGCAGGGTTGGAGACCCAGTACTTC
>TRBV6-6|-|14|TRBJ1-1|-
CASSITRGTTEAFF
TGTGCCAGCTCTATCACGAGGGGTACGACTGAAGCTTTCTTT
>TRBV7-9|-|14|TRBJ2-7|-
CASSPLFVSYEQYF
TGTGCCAGCAGCCCCCTCTTTGTATCCTACGAGCAGTACTTC
>TRBV5-1|TRBD1|15|TRBJ2-7|-
CASSPGTASSYEQYF
TGCGCCAGCAGCCCAGGGACAGCTAGCTCCTACGAGCAGTACTTC
>TRBV19|-|14|TRBJ1-2|-
CASSMGRGDYGYTF
TGTGCCAGTAGTATGGGAAGGGGGGACTATGGCTACACCTTC
>TRBV28|-|15|TRBJ2-7|-
CASRTQGLSGYEQYF
TGTGCCAGCAGAACCCAGGGTCTCTCAGGGTACGAGCAGTACTTC
>TRBV7-8|-|16|TRBJ2-5|-
CASSLARTGYQETQYF
TGTGCCAGCAGCTTAGCGCGAACTGGGTACCAAGAGACCCAGTACTTC
>TRBV5-1|TRBD2|18|TRBJ2-3|-
CASSPGGPGTSGRGTQYF
TGCGCCAGCAGCCCCGGGGGCCCCGGGACTAGCGGGAGAGGTACGCAGTATTTT
>TRBV11-2|-|18|TRBJ2-1|-
CASSSYSRGPNSYNEQFF
TGTGCCAGCAGCTCCTACTCGCGCGGGCCGAACTCCTACAATGAGCAGTTCTTC
>TRBV19|-|15|TRBJ2-3|once
CASSLAPAGTDTQYF
TGTGCCAGTAGCCTGGCCCCGGCAGGGACAGATACGCAGTATTTT
>TRBV11-2|TRBD2|15|TRBJ2-7|-
CASRSSFAGGREQYF
TGTGCCAGCAGGTCTTCCTTTGCGGGAGGGCGCGAGCAGTACTTC
>TRBV2|-|14|TRBJ2-5|-
CASFRLLVQETQYF
TGTGCCAGCTTCCGATTGTTGGTGCAAGAGACCCAGTACTTC
>TRBV19|-|15|TRBJ2-1|-
CASSEIGDGYNEQFF
TGTGCCAGTAGTGAGATCGGAGACGGCTACAATGAGCAGTTCTTC
>TRBV6-1|-|12|TRBJ1-4|-
CASSAPAVALFF
TGTGCCAGCAGTGCCCCTGCCGTGGCACTGTTTTTT
>TRBV2|-|11|TRBJ1-6|-
CASKVDSPLHF
TGTGCCAGCAAGGTCGACAGTCCCCTCCACTTT
>TRBV6-5|-|16|TRBJ1-1|-
CASSYRPVSLNTEAFF
TGTGCCAGCAGTTACCGGCCGGTTTCCTTGAACACTGAAGCTTTCTTT
>TRBV5-1|-|15|TRBJ1-1|-
CASSLEAHTGAEAFF
TGCGCCAGCAGCTTGGAGGCCCACACGGGCGCTGAAGCTTTCTTT
>TRBV5-1|-|16|TRBJ1-2|-
CASSLASREGGYGYTF
TGCGCCAGCAGCTTGGCCTCCAGGGAAGGAGGCTATGGCTACACCTTC
>TRBV6-1|-|14|TRBJ1-4|-
CASSVSSTNEKLFF
TGTGCCAGCAGTGTATCATCAACTAATGAAAAACTGTTTTTT
>TRBV5-1|-|16|TRBJ2-1|once
CASSLNSGGLSNEQFF
TGCGCCAGCAGCTTGAATTCCGGGGGCCTCAGCAATGAGCAGTTCTTC
>TRBV5-4|TRBD2|15|TRBJ2-7|-
CASSRDPAGAYEQYF
TGTGCCAGCAGCCGCGACCCGGCGGGGGCCTACGAGCAGTACTTC
>TRBV5-1|TRBD2|17|TRBJ2-1|-
CASSLEASGSFYNEQFF
TGCGCCAGCAGCTTGGAGGCTAGCGGGAGTTTCTACAATGAGCAGTTCTTC